This TCR beta chain appears in the sequencing data of a study of shared clonotypes between healthy human individuals. Turning to the study itself: Per donor, three plates held CD4 naive cells, three held CD4 memory, two held CD8 naive and one held CD8 memory.

V gave up 6 bases and J gave up 4 bases, with 19 bases separating them. This CDR3 has 16 amino acids. Germline assignment: CDR1 SEHNR and CDR2 FQNEAQ (reference sequence). The donor cohort consisted entirely of Caucasian adults residing in Nashville, Tennessee. Each cell subset's genomic DNA was divided evenly among several immunoSEQ plates. Repertoires were generated with immunoSEQ multiplex PCR, while TCRdb's copy carries only in-frame clones and drops some. The table has fewer than 2.5 million clones, over 85% seen once; the top ten hold approximately 0.37%. This chain connects TRBV7-9 to TRBJ1-5, with D possibly matching TRBD1 (6 bases). Specimen: naive CD4+ T cells from PBMCs. Subset given: CD45RA+ positively selected. This clonotype was obtained from a man aged 18 to 29 in good health. Some clones in this sample may be carry-over from other donors' samples. Here the CDR3 DNA reads TGTGCCAGCAGTCATATCAGGGGCGAAGGAAATCAGCCCCAGCATTTT. Its protein product is CASSHIRGEGNQPQHF.